The rows below give T cell receptor beta chains drawn from one sample of a study of blood T cell repertoires in COVID-19. Using immunoSEQ multiplex PCR, the repertoire was profiled, and TCRdb retains in-frame clones only, with some absent. Counted here are 650,000 to 800,000 clones, 75% to 90% occurring once; the ten biggest clones make up 0.2% to 0.3%. Sample: peripheral blood. Receptors were obtained from a woman between 18 and 29 years old with acute or convalescent COVID-19. CDR3s include the opening cysteine and the closing phenylalanine or tryptophan. D genes are given only for firm matches. Clone size, where shown, is once, few, many, or a class for clones that have expanded.

TRBJ2-5	NA	NA	TRBV5-1	15	TGCGCCAGCAGCTTGCGGCCAGGGCGACAAGAGACCCAGTACTTC	CASSLRPGRQETQYF
TRBJ2-5	NA	NA	TRBV27	14	TGTGCCAGCAGTTTGTCGGGGGTGTGGGAGACCCAGTACTTC	CASSLSGVWETQYF
TRBJ1-5	TRBD1	NA	TRBV9	14	TGTGCCAGCAGCGTAGGACAGGGGGCTCAGCCCCAGCATTTT	CASSVGQGAQPQHF
TRBJ1-6	TRBD1	NA	TRBV5-1	18	TGCGCCAGCAGCTTGGCCGGACAGGGCCGCTCCTATAATTCACCCCTCCACTTT	CASSLAGQGRSYNSPLHF
TRBJ2-7	TRBD1	once	TRBV6-5	15	TGTGCCAGCAGCCCAGCAGGGACAGGAAACTACGAGCAGTACTTC	CASSPAGTGNYEQYF
TRBJ2-7	TRBD1	once	TRBV5-5	18	TGTGCCAGCAGCTTACTAACATCGCCGGGACAGGGCTTCTACGAGCAGTACTTC	CASSLLTSPGQGFYEQYF
TRBJ1-1	NA	NA	TRBV7-2	14	TGTGCCAGCAGCTTAGACAGTCAGAACACTGAAGCTTTCTTT	CASSLDSQNTEAFF
TRBJ2-3	NA	NA	TRBV5-1	14	TGCGCCACCTCTGTCGGGGGTGCGGCAGATACGCAGTATTTT	CATSVGGAADTQYF
TRBJ2-3	TRBD1	NA	TRBV30	15	TGTGCCTGGAGTTCCTGGGACAGAAGCACAGATACGCAGTATTTT	CAWSSWDRSTDTQYF
TRBJ1-1	TRBD1	NA	TRBV5-1	14	TGCGCCAGCAGGGACAGGGTCATGAACACTGAAGCTTTCTTT	CASRDRVMNTEAFF
TRBJ1-2	TRBD1	NA	TRBV28	15	TGTGCCAGCAGTGCCCCCGTGCAGGGGGCCAATGGCTACACCTTC	CASSAPVQGANGYTF
TRBJ2-7	TRBD2	NA	TRBV9	18	TGTGCCAGCAGCGTAGGGGCTAGCGGGGGGACCTGGTCCTACGAGCAGTACTTC	CASSVGASGGTWSYEQYF
TRBJ2-1	NA	NA	TRBV19	15	TGTGCCAGTAGTATGGGGCCGCGTCCCAACAATGAGCAGTTCTTC	CASSMGPRPNNEQFF
TRBJ1-3	NA	NA	TRBV29-1	14	TGCAGCGTTGTTGGGCAGGGTGAGAGAAACACCATATATTTT	CSVVGQGERNTIYF
TRBJ1-1	NA	NA	TRBV10-1	14	TGCGCCAGCAGTGAGTTGTTTGAGGCCCCTGAAGCTTTCTTT	CASSELFEAPEAFF
TRBJ2-1	TRBD2	NA	TRBV19	19	TGTGCCAGTAGTATGGTCGTCCGACGGGGGGGGGCTCCCTACAATGAGCAGTTCTTC	CASSMVVRRGGAPYNEQFF
TRBJ1-4	NA	NA	TRBV30	15	TGTGCCTGGGGCGGCAGGCAGGGCTTTAATGAAAAACTGTTTTTT	CAWGGRQGFNEKLFF
TRBJ2-5	NA	NA	TRBV9	18	TGTGCCAGCAGCGTAGGGGATGAGGCGGGGGCGCAGAAAGAGACCCAGTACTTC	CASSVGDEAGAQKETQYF
TRBJ1-5	NA	NA	TRBV12-5	15	TGTGCTAGTGGTGTACAAACCGGGGGCAATCAGCCCCAGCATTTT	CASGVQTGGNQPQHF
TRBJ2-3	TRBD2	NA	TRBV11-2	15	TGTGCCAGCAGCCTCCAGCGGGGGGCGGGAGATACGCAGTATTTT	CASSLQRGAGDTQYF
TRBJ1-2	NA	NA	TRBV21-1	17	TGTGCCAGCAGCAAAAGCCGACAGGTGCCGGGAGGCTATGGCTACACCTTC	CASSKSRQVPGGYGYTF
TRBJ2-7	TRBD2	NA	TRBV6-2/TRBV6-3	19	TGTGCCAGCAGTTACTCAAGGGTCCCCGTGAAGCGGGGGTCCTACGAGCAGTACTTC	CASSYSRVPVKRGSYEQYF
TRBJ2-7	TRBD1	once	TRBV5-5	15	TGTGCCAGCAGCCCTTGGGGACAGGGAATATACGAGCAGTACTTC	CASSPWGQGIYEQYF
TRBJ1-2	NA	NA	TRBV29-1	13	TGCAGCGGCGGCTCACAGGAATCTAATGGCTACACCTTC	CSGGSQESNGYTF
TRBJ2-5	NA	NA	TRBV27	17	TGTGCCAGCAGGGGCATCAGTAACGCGGGCGGCCGGGAGACCCAGTACTTC	CASRGISNAGGRETQYF
TRBJ2-5	NA	once	TRBV5-1	16	TGCGCCAGCAGCACCGGACAGACCCGACCCCAAGAGACCCAGTACTTC	CASSTGQTRPQETQYF
TRBJ2-7	TRBD1	NA	TRBV5-6	16	TGTGCCAGCAGCCCCGGGACAGGGGGCCTTAGAAACGAGCAGTACTTC	CASSPGTGGLRNEQYF
TRBJ2-4	TRBD2	NA	TRBV3-1/TRBV3-2	16	TGTGCCAGCAGCCACGCGGGGGGGTCGGCCAAAAACATTCAGTACTTC	CASSHAGGSAKNIQYF
TRBJ1-1	NA	few	TRBV7-9	12	TGTGCCAGCAGCTTTCCCCGTAGCGGGTGCTTCTTT	CASSFPRSGCFF
TRBJ2-3	TRBD2	NA	TRBV3-1/TRBV3-2	16	TGTGCCAGCAGCCACACTAGCGGGGGGGCCGCAGATACGCAGTATTTT	CASSHTSGGAADTQYF
TRBJ1-5	TRBD1	NA	TRBV30	15	TGTGCCTGGAGTGTGGGCCAGGGGGCTTATCAGCCCCAGCATTTT	CAWSVGQGAYQPQHF
TRBJ1-3	NA	NA	TRBV30	12	TGTGCCTGGAATCGTCCTGGAAACACCATATATTTT	CAWNRPGNTIYF
TRBJ1-5	NA	once	TRBV3-1/TRBV3-2	14	TGTGCCAGCAGCCAAGAGGGGGGGAACCAGCCCCAGCATTTT	CASSQEGGNQPQHF
TRBJ1-5	NA	NA	TRBV5-1	15	TGCGCCAGCAGCTTTTCAGGGGTTAGCAATCAGCCCCAGCATTTT	CASSFSGVSNQPQHF
TRBJ1-1	NA	NA	TRBV29-1	12	TGCAGCGTCCAGGGGATGGTCACTGAAGCTTTCTTT	CSVQGMVTEAFF
TRBJ1-5	TRBD1	NA	TRBV28	15	TGTGCCAGCAGTGTCCCCGGACAGGGGTATCAGCCCCAGCATTTT	CASSVPGQGYQPQHF